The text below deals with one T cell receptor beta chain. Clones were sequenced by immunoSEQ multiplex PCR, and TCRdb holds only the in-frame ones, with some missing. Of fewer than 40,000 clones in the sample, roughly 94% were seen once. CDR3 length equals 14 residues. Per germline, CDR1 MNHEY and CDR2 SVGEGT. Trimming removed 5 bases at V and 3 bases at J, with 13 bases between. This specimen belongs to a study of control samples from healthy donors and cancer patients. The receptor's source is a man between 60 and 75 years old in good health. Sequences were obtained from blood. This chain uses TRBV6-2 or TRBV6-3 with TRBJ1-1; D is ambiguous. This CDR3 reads CASSPRAVYTEAFF. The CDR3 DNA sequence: TGTGCCAGCAGTCCGAGGGCTGTGTACACTGAAGCTTTCTTT.